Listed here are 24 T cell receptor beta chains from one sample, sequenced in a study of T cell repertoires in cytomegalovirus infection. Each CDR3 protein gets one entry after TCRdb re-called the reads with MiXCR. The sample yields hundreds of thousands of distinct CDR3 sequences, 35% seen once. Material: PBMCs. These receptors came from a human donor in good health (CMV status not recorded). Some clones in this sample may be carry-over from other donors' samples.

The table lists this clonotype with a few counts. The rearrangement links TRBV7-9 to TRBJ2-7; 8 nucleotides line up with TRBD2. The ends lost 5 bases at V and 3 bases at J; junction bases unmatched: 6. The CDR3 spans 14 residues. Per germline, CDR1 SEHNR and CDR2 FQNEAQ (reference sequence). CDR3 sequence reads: CASSREGPYYEQYF. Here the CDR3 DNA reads TGTGCCAGCAGCCGGGAGGGACCTTACTACGAGCAGTACTTC.

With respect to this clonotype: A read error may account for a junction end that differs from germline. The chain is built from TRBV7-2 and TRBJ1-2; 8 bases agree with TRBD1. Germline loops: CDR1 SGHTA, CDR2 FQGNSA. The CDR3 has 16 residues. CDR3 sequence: CACSLGRQGRRYGYTF. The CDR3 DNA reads TGTGCCTGCAGTTTAGGGAGACAGGGGAGACGGTATGGCTACACCTTC.

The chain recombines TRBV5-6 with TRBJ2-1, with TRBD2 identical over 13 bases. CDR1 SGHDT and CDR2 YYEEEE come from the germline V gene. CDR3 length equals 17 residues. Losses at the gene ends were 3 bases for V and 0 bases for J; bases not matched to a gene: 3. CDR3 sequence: CASSSGLAGYSYNEQFF. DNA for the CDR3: TGTGCCAGCAGCTCGGGACTAGCGGGATACTCCTACAATGAGCAGTTCTTC.

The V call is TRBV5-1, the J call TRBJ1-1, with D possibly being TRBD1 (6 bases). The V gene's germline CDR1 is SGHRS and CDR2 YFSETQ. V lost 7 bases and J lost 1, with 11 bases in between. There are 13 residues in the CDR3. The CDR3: CASLQGENTEAFF. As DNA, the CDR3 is TGCGCCAGCTTACAGGGAGAGAACACTGAAGCTTTCTTT.

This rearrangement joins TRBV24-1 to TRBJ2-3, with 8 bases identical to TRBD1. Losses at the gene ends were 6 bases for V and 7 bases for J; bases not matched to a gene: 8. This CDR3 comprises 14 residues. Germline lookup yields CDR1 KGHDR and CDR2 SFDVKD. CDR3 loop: CATSPSGGGNTQYF. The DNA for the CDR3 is TGTGCCACCAGTCCGTCAGGGGGCGGGAATACGCAGTATTTT.

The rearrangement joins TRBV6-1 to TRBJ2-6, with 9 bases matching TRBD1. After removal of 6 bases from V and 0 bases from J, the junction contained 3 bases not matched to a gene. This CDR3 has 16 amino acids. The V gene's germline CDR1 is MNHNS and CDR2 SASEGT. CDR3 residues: CASRLQGASGANVLTF. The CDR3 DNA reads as TGTGCCAGCAGACTACAGGGGGCCTCTGGGGCCAACGTCCTGACTTTC.

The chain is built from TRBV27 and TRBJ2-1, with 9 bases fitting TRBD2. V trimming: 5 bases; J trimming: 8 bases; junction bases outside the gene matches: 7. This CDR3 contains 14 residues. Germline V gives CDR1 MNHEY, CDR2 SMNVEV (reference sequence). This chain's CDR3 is CASSTFSGGYEQFF. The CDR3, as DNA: TGTGCCAGCAGTACTTTTAGCGGGGGCTATGAGCAGTTCTTC.

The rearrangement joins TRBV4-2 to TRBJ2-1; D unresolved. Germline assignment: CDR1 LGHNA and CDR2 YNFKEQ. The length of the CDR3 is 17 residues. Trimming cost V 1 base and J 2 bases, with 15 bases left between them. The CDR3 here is CASSQAVIWITYNEQFF. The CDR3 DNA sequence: TGTGCCAGCAGCCAAGCCGTTATATGGATAACCTACAATGAGCAGTTCTTC.

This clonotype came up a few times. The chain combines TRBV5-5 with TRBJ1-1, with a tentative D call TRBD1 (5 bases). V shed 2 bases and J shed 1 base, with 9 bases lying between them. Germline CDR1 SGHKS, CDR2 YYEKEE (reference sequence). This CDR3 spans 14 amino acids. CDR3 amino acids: CASSFPGTNTEAFF. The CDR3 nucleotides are TGTGCCAGCAGCTTCCCCGGGACGAACACTGAAGCTTTCTTT.

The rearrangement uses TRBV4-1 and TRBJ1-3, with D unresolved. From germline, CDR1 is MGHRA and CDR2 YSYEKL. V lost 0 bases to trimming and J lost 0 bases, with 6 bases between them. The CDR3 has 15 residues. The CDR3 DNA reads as TGCGCCAGCAGCCAAGACGGTGTCTCTGGAAACACCATATATTTT. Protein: CASSQDGVSGNTIYF.

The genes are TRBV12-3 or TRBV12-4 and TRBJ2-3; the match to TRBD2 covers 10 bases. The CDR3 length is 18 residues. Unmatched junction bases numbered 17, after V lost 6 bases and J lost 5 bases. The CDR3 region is CASSLTSGNFPGVDTQYF. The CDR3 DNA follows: TGTGCCAGCAGCTTAACTAGCGGGAATTTCCCGGGGGTAGATACGCAGTATTTT.

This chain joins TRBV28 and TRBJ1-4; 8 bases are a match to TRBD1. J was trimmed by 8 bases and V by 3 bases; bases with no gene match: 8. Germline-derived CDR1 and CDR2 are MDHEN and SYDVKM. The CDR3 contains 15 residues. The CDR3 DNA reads TGTGCCAGCAGTTTTCCCCAGGGGGCACGGGAAAAACTGTTTTTT. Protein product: CASSFPQGAREKLFF.

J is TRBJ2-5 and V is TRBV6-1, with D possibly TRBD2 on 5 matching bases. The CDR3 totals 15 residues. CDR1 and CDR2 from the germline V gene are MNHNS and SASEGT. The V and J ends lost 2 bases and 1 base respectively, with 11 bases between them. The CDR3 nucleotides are TGTGCCAGCAGTGAACAACGGGGTACCCAAGAGACCCAGTACTTC. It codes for CASSEQRGTQETQYF.

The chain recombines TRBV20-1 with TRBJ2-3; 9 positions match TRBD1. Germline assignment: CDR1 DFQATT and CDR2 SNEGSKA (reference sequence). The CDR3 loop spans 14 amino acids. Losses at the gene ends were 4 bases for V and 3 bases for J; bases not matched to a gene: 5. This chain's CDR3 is CSANGDRATDTQYF. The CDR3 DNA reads TGCAGTGCTAACGGGGACAGGGCGACAGATACGCAGTATTTT.

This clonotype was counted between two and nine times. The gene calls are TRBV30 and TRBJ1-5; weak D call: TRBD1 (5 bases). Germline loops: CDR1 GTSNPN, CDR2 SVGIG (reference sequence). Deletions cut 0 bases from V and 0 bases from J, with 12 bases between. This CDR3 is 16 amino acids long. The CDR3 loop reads CAWSVGERYSNQPQHF. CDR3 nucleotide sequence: TGTGCCTGGAGTGTAGGGGAACGATATAGCAATCAGCCCCAGCATTTT.

The CDR3 region is CASSLAGTLYQPQHF. CDR3 DNA: TGTGCCAGCAGCTTAGCGGGGACACTTTATCAGCCCCAGCATTTT. V usage is TRBV7-2 and J usage is TRBJ1-5; weak D call: TRBD1 (6 bases). V lost 0 bases and J lost 5, with 11 bases in between. Germline CDR1 reads SGHTA; CDR2 reads FQGNSA. The CDR3 covers 15 residues. Full variable domain (rest looked up from reference TRBV7-2 and TRBJ1-5): GAGVSQSPSNKVTEKGKDVELRCDPISGHTALYWYRQSLGQGLEFLIYFQGNSAPDKSGLPSDRFSAERTGGSVSTLTIQRTQQEDSAVYLCASSLAGTLYQPQHFGDGTRLSIL.

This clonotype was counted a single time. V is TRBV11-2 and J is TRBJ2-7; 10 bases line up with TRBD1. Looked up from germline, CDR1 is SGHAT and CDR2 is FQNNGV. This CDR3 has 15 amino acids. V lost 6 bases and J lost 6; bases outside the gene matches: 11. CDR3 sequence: CASSQGDRGPGEQYF. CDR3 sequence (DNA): TGTGCCAGCAGTCAAGGGGACAGGGGACCGGGCGAGCAGTACTTC.

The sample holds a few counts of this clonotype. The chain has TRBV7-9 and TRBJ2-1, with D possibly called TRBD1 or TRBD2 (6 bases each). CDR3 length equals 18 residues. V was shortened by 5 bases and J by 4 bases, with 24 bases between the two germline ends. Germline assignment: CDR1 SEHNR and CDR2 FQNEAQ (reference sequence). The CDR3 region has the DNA TGTGCCAGCAGCACCCGGGTGACGGGAGTGGGGGCTTACAATGAGCAGTTCTTC. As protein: CASSTRVTGVGAYNEQFF. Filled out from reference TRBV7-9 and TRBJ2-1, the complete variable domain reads DTGVSQNPRHKITKRGQNVTFRCDPISEHNRLYWYRQTLGQGPEFLTYFQNEAQLEKSRLLSDRFSAERPKGSFSTLEIQRTEQGDSAMYLCASSTRVTGVGAYNEQFFGPGTRLTVL.

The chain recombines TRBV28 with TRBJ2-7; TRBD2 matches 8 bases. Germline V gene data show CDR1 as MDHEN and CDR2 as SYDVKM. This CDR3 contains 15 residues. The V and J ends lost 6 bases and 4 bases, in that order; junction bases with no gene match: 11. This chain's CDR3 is CASSVAGRSLYEQYF. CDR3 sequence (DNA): TGTGCCAGCAGCGTAGCGGGACGTTCGTTATACGAGCAGTACTTC.

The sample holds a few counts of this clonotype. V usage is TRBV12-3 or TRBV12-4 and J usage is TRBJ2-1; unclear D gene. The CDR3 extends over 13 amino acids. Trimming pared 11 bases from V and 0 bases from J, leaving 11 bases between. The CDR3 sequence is CAVPPSSYNEQFF. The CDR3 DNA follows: TGTGCCGTCCCCCCTAGCTCCTACAATGAGCAGTTCTTC.

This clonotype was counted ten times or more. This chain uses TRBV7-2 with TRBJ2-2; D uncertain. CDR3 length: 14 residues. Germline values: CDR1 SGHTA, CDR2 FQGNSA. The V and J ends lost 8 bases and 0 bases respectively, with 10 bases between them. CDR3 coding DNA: TGTGCCAGCGAGAAAGGCACGAACACCGGGGAGCTGTTTTTT. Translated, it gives CASEKGTNTGELFF.

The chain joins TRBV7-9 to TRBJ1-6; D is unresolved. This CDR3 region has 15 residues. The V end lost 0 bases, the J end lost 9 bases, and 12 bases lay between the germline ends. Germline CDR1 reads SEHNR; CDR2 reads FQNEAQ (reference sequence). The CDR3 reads CASSLAVGSGSPLHF. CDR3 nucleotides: TGTGCCAGCAGCTTAGCGGTAGGGAGCGGTTCACCCCTCCACTTT.

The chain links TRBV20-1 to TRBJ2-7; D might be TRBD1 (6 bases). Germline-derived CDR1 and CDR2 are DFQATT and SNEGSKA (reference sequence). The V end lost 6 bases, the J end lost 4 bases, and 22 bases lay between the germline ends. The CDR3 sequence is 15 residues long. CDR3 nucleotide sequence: TGCAGTGCCCCAGAGGCGGTCAGGGGCGGGTACGAGCAGTACTTC. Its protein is CSAPEAVRGGYEQYF.

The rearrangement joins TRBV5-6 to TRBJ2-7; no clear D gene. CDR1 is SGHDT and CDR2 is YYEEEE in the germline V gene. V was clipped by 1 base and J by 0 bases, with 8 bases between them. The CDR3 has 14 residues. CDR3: CASSLWISSYEQYF. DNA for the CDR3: TGTGCCAGCAGCTTGTGGATCTCCTCCTACGAGCAGTACTTC.